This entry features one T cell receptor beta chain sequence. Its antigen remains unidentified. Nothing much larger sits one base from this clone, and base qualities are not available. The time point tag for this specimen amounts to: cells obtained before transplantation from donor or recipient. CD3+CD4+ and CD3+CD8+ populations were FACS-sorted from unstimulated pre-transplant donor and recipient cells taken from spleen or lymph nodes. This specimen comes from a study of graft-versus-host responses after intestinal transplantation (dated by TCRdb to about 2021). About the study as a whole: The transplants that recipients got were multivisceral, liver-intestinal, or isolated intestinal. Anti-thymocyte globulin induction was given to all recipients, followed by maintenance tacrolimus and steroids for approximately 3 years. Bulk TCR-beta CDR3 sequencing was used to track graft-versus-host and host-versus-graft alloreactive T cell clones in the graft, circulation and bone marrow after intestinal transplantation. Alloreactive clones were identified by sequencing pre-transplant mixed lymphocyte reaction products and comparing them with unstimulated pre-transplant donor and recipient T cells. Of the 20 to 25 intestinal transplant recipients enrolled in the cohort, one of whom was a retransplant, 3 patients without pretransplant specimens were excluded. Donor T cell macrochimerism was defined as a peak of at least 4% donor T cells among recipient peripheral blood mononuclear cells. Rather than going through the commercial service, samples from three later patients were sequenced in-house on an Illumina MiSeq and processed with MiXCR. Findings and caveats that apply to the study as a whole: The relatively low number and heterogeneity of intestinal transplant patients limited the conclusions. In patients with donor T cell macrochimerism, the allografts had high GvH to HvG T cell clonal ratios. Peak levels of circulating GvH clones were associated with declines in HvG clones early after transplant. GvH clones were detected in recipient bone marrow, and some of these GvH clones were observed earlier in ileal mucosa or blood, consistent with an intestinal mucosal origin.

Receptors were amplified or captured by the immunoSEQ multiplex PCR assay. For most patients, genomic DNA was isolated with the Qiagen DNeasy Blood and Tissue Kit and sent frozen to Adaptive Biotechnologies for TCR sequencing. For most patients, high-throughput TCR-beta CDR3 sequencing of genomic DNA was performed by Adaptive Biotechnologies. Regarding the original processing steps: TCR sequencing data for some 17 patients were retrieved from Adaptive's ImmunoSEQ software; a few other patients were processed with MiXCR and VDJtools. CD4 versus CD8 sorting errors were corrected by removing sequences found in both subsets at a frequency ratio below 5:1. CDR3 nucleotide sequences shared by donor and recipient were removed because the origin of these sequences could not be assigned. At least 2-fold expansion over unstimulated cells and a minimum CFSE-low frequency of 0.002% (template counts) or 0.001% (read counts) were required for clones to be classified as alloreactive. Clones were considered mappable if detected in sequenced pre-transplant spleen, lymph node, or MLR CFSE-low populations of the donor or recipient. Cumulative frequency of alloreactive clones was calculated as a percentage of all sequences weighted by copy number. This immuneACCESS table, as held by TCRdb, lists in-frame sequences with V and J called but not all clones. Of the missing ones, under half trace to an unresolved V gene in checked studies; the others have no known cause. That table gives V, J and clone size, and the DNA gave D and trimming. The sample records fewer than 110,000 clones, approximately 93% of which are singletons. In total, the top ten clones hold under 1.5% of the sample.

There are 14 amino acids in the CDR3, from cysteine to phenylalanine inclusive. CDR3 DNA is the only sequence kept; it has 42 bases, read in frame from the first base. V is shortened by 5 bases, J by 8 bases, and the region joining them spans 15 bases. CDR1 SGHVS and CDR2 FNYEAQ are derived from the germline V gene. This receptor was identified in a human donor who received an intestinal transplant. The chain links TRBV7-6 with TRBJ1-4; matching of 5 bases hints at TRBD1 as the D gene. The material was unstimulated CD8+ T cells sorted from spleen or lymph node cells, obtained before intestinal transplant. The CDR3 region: CASSEFRSGEKLFF. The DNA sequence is TGTGCCAGCAGCGAATTCCGGTCAGGGGAAAAACTGTTTTTT.